This T cell receptor (beta chain) was sequenced in a study of shared clonotypes between healthy human individuals. Study observations and caveats: Apart from blood, nothing was sampled; tissue repertoires likely differ.

The CDR3 has 11 residues. Germline loops: CDR1 MNHNY, CDR2 SVGAGI (reference sequence). The V and J ends lost 9 bases and 0 bases respectively, with 5 bases between them. Only CD45RO-negative cells positively selected for CCR7 counted as naive CD8 cells, so terminally differentiated effector memory CD45RA+ cells were excluded. Details on this clone: Antigen unknown.

Only in-frame clones appear in the TCRdb table, and some are missing; sequencing was by immunoSEQ multiplex PCR. The table records approximately 1.9 million clones, 85% to 95% of them present only once. The TCR comes from a man younger than 35 in good health. Some clones in this sample may be carry-over from other donors' samples. The chain recombines TRBV6-6 with TRBJ1-1, with D uncertain. The specimen sequenced was naive CD8+ T cells from PBMCs. CDR3 loop: CASLMNTEAFF. CDR3 coding DNA: TGTGCCAGTCTAATGAACACTGAAGCTTTCTTT.